The next 23 T cell receptor beta chains were all read from a single sample in a study of OX40 agonist ivuxolimab in advanced cancers. The protocol used for the library was the immunoSEQ multiplex PCR assay. TCRdb provides this immuneACCESS table in a form limited to in-frame rearrangements. Some clones are lacking; in checked studies, under half of them reflect an unresolved V gene, and why the rest are absent is not known. This sample has about 67,000 clones in its table, and approximately 90% of those were observed once. 12% of the sample is in the top ten clones. The sample was CD4+ or CD8+ T cells sorted from blood, taken in a trial of the OX40 agonist ivuxolimab. These receptors were taken from an adult with an advanced solid tumor such as melanoma, head and neck, liver or kidney cancer.

The chain couples TRBV5-4 to TRBJ2-7, with TRBD2 matching over 13 bases. This CDR3 region has 15 residues. Trimming cost V 0 bases and J 3 bases; bases outside gene matches: 0. Germline lookup yields CDR1 SGHNT and CDR2 YYREEE (reference sequence). The CDR3, as DNA: TGTGCCAGCAGCTTGGGACTAGCGGGAGGCTACGAGCAGTACTTC. This gives the protein CASSLGLAGGYEQYF.

The chain couples TRBV6-5 to TRBJ2-7, with 12 bases matching TRBD2. The CDR3 has 14 amino acids. Germline CDR1 and CDR2: MNHEY and SVGAGI. Trimming cost V 5 bases and J 5 bases; bases outside gene matches: 4. CDR3: CASSPRTSGNEQYF. CDR3 coding DNA: TGTGCCAGCAGTCCCCGGACTAGCGGGAACGAGCAGTACTTC.

V gene TRBV25-1 combines with J gene TRBJ2-7, with D perhaps TRBD2 (5 bases). This CDR3 is built from 12 residues. V lost 4 bases to trimming and J lost 4 bases, with 8 bases between them. Per the germline V gene, CDR1 is MGHDK and CDR2 is SYGVNS. This CDR3 reads CASSGSGYEQYF. As DNA, the CDR3 is TGTGCCAGCAGTGGGAGCGGTTACGAGCAGTACTTC.

This chain links TRBV28 with TRBJ2-1; 11 nucleotides match TRBD2. CDR3 length equals 16 residues. The ends lost 6 bases at V and 6 bases at J; junction bases unmatched: 10. Germline assignment: CDR1 MDHEN and CDR2 SYDVKM. For the CDR3, the DNA is TGTGCCAGCAGCGTTAAATCGACTAGCGGGATCAATGAGCAGTTCTTC. Encoded protein: CASSVKSTSGINEQFF.

The chain recombines TRBV7-9 with TRBJ2-5; 8 positions agree with TRBD1. In germline, CDR1 is SEHNR, CDR2 FQNEAQ (reference sequence). The CDR3 is made up of 15 amino acids. V dropped 4 bases and J dropped 3; count of bases not matched to a gene: 7. CDR3 residues: CASSSRQGLEETQYF. As DNA, the CDR3 is TGTGCCAGCAGCTCGAGACAGGGGTTGGAAGAGACCCAGTACTTC.

The V call is TRBV6-6, the J call TRBJ2-7; 9 nucleotides match TRBD2. V shed 8 bases and J 4 bases; nucleotides not matched to a gene: 9. CDR1 and CDR2 from the germline V gene are MNHNY and SVGAGI (reference sequence). This CDR3 spans 14 amino acids. The CDR3 DNA reads as TGTGCCAGCGGTAGCGGGAGTCGGGCATACGAGCAGTACTTC. Protein: CASGSGSRAYEQYF.

The gene calls are TRBV9 and TRBJ1-3; 7 positions match TRBD1. The junction had 6 bases not matched to a gene; V was cut back by 0 bases and J by 0 bases. CDR3 size: 17 residues. Germline V gives CDR1 SGDLS, CDR2 YYNGEE. CDR3 loop: CASSVGGQPYSGNTIYF. CDR3 in DNA: TGTGCCAGCAGCGTAGGGGGACAGCCTTACTCTGGAAACACCATATATTTT.

The chain couples TRBV11-2 to TRBJ2-5; TRBD2 agrees at 10 bases. There are 17 residues in the CDR3. Germline CDR1 reads SGHAT; CDR2 reads FQNNGV. The ends lost 2 bases at V and 4 bases at J; junction bases unmatched: 10. DNA for the CDR3: TGTGCCAGCAGCTTACCTCCAGTAGCGGGAGGTTCAGAGACCCAGTACTTC. It is translated as CASSLPPVAGGSETQYF.

DNA for the CDR3: TGTGCCAGCAGCTTAGCTGGCAGATCCTACGAGCAGTACTTC. Amino acids: CASSLAGRSYEQYF. The chain is built from TRBV7-9 and TRBJ2-7, with D unclear. V gave up 0 bases and J gave up 1 base, with 7 bases separating them. Germline lookup yields CDR1 SEHNR and CDR2 FQNEAQ (reference sequence). The CDR3 consists of 14 residues.

V and J are TRBV7-6 and TRBJ2-4; 8 nucleotides line up with TRBD2. Trimming at V came to 4 bases and at J to 8 bases, leaving 10 bases not matched to a gene. The CDR3 contains 15 residues. The V gene's germline CDR1 is SGHVS and CDR2 FNYEAQ. CDR3 in amino acids: CASSYSGSSVDIQYF. Here the CDR3 DNA reads TGTGCCAGCAGCTACAGCGGGAGCTCCGTGGACATTCAGTACTTC.

This clone was seen more than once but under ten times. The chain joins TRBV4-1 to TRBJ2-1; D is ambiguous. CDR1 is MGHRA, CDR2 YSYEKL, per germline. Trimming removed 4 bases at V and 7 bases at J, with 20 bases between. The CDR3 runs to 16 residues. Written as DNA, the CDR3 is TGCGCCAGCAGCCTCAACGCCGCTAGTCCGTATAATGAGCAGTTCTTC. It yields the protein CASSLNAASPYNEQFF.

The V gene is TRBV7-6, the J gene TRBJ2-7; the D call may be TRBD1 or TRBD2 (6 bases each). This CDR3 contains 15 residues. Looked up from germline, CDR1 is SGHVS and CDR2 is FNYEAQ. V lost 4 bases, J lost 7 bases, and 20 bases lay in between. CDR3: CASSSTGLDQGEQYF. Here the CDR3 DNA reads TGTGCCAGCAGCTCCACGGGACTGGATCAGGGGGAGCAGTACTTC.

The genes are TRBV27 and TRBJ2-7; D might be TRBD2 (6 bases). The CDR3 has 13 amino acids. Germline-derived CDR1 and CDR2 are MNHEY and SMNVEV (reference sequence). Trimming stripped 0 bases from V and 6 bases from J, with 9 bases between. CDR3 nucleotide sequence: TGTGCCAGCAGTTTATCGGGAGGAGGCGAGCAGTACTTC. This gives the protein CASSLSGGGEQYF.

In this sample, this clone turned up once. The chain has TRBV4-1 and TRBJ2-2, with D perhaps matching TRBD2 (5 bases). V lost 1 base to trimming and J lost 2 bases, with 11 bases between them. The CDR3 is made up of 16 amino acids. Germline V gene sequence: CDR1 MGHRA, CDR2 YSYEKL. CDR3 residues: CASSQGGGLNTGELFF. DNA of the CDR3: TGCGCCAGCAGCCAAGGAGGAGGTCTAAACACCGGGGAGCTGTTTTTT.

The rearrangement links TRBV9 to TRBJ2-1; TRBD1 is a possible D gene (5 bases). CDR1 and CDR2 from the germline V gene are SGDLS and YYNGEE. The CDR3 is 13 amino acids. V was pared by 1 base and J by 9 bases, with 11 bases between. Here the CDR3 DNA reads TGTGCCAGCAGCGTATCCCAGGGCACTGAGCAGTTCTTC. It specifies CASSVSQGTEQFF.

This chain connects TRBV4-1 to TRBJ1-1; D is undetermined. The CDR3 covers 15 residues. CDR1 and CDR2 (germline): MGHRA, YSYEKL. Trimming removed 0 bases from V and 9 bases from J, with 17 bases in between. CDR3 region: CASSQEAGEKSKAFF. DNA of the CDR3: TGCGCCAGCAGCCAAGAGGCAGGCGAGAAGAGTAAAGCTTTCTTT.

The V gene is TRBV25-1, the J gene TRBJ1-5, with a possible D match to TRBD1 (6 bases). Between the trimmed V and J ends, which lost 4 bases and 2 bases, there was a span of 9 bases. This CDR3 region has 14 residues. Germline values: CDR1 MGHDK, CDR2 SYGVNS. The CDR3 DNA follows: TGTGCCAGCAGTGTGGGGGCTGGCAATCAGCCCCAGCATTTT. This encodes CASSVGAGNQPQHF.

The chain recombines TRBV7-2 with TRBJ2-5; D call uncertain. The ends were cut back, 5 bases at V and 3 bases at J, with 13 bases in the middle. In germline, CDR1 is SGHTA, CDR2 FQGNSA. The CDR3 length is 14 residues. CDR3 DNA: TGTGCCAGCAGCCCAGCCCTTCGGGAAGAGACCCAGTACTTC. Translation: CASSPALREETQYF.

This clone turned up a few times. The chain combines TRBV7-8 with TRBJ2-3, with D maybe TRBD2 (5 bases). The CDR3 length is 16 residues. Trimming pared 1 base from V and 7 bases from J, leaving 18 bases between. From germline, CDR1 is SGHVS and CDR2 FQNEAQ. The CDR3 DNA reads as TGTGCCAGCAGCTTAGAACTAACGGGAAGGGAGAATACGCAGTATTTT. It specifies CASSLELTGRENTQYF.

The J gene is TRBJ2-1, the V gene TRBV29-1; 10 bases are a match to TRBD2. The trim removed 6 bases at V and 7 bases at J, leaving 6 bases unmatched. The CDR3 contains 13 residues. Looked up from germline, CDR1 is SQVTM and CDR2 is ANQGSEA. The CDR3 DNA sequence: TGCAGCGTAAAAGCGGGAGGGCCTAATGAGCAGTTCTTC. This gives the protein CSVKAGGPNEQFF.

The rearrangement joins TRBV25-1 to TRBJ1-2; D remains unclear. V dropped 1 base and J dropped 6 bases, with 15 bases sitting between them. Per germline, CDR1 MGHDK and CDR2 SYGVNS. This CDR3 has 15 residues. DNA of the CDR3: TGTGCCAGCAGTGAATCCCTTGGAGCGGTGGATGGCTACACCTTC. This translates into CASSESLGAVDGYTF.

The genes are TRBV4-1 and TRBJ2-1; the D gene is possibly TRBD1 (6 bases). Trimming removed 0 bases at V and 6 bases at J, with 18 bases between. CDR3 length equals 17 residues. The germline V gene encodes CDR1 MGHRA and CDR2 YSYEKL. CDR3 loop: CASSQDLLDSESNEQFF. The CDR3 coding sequence is TGCGCCAGCAGCCAAGATCTCCTGGACAGTGAATCCAATGAGCAGTTCTTC.

In its sample, this clone was seen once. This sequence joins TRBV11-3 and TRBJ2-2; D may be TRBD1 or TRBD2 (6 bases each). V was pared by 5 bases and J by 5 bases, with 12 bases between. The CDR3 covers 14 residues. Germline lookup yields CDR1 SGHNT and CDR2 YENEEA. The CDR3 sequence is CASSPRGATGELFF. The CDR3 DNA reads TGTGCCAGCAGCCCTAGGGGGGCGACCGGGGAGCTGTTTTTT.